These 21 T cell receptor beta chains originate from one sample sequenced in a study of patients and donors after allogeneic stem cell transplantation. TCRdb reprocessed the RT-PCR reads with MiXCR, giving one entry per CDR3 protein. The sample yields 10,000 to 13,000 distinct CDR3 sequences, under 25% seen once. Source material: blood, either unsorted or a sorted T cell fraction (not recorded which). Receptor source: a human donor who was either an allogeneic HSCT recipient or a stem cell or donor lymphocyte infusion donor (not recorded which). It is not recorded whose cells these are; they may come from a transplant donor.

The sample holds a few counts of this clonotype. V is TRBV5-1 and J is TRBJ1-1; D ambiguous. Germline V lookup: CDR1 SGHRS, CDR2 YFSETQ. The CDR3 consists of 13 residues. The germline V and J ends were trimmed by 10 bases and 1 base, with 14 bases remaining between them. The CDR3 spells CASHLGANTEAFF. The CDR3, as DNA: TGCGCCTCCCATCTGGGCGCGAACACTGAAGCTTTCTTT.

This clonotype turned up a few times. The rearrangement uses TRBV19 and TRBJ1-5; D is undetermined. Trimming removed 2 bases from V and 6 bases from J, with 8 bases in between. The V gene's germline CDR1 is LNHDA and CDR2 SQIVND (reference sequence). The CDR3 runs to 13 residues. The CDR3 sequence is CASSIQAGQPQHF. The CDR3 DNA reads as TGTGCCAGTAGTATACAGGCGGGTCAGCCCCAGCATTTT.

The chain joins TRBV20-1 to TRBJ2-1; perhaps TRBD1 as D (5 bases). Germline V lookup: CDR1 DFQATT, CDR2 SNEGSKA (reference sequence). This CDR3 region has 14 residues. V shed 7 bases and J shed 1 base, with 14 bases lying between them. CDR3 in amino acids: CSVVLQGSYNEQFF. CDR3 coding DNA: TGCAGTGTAGTACTGCAGGGATCCTACAATGAGCAGTTCTTC.

Note on this clonotype: One end of the junction fails to match germline, which may point to a read error. This rearrangement joins TRBV20-1 to TRBJ1-1, with D perhaps matching TRBD1 (5 bases). The V gene's germline CDR1 is DFQATT and CDR2 SNEGSKA (reference sequence). The CDR3 totals 12 residues. The CDR3 coding sequence is TGCAGTGCTAGAAGACAGAACAGTGAAGCTTTCTTT. This codes for CSARRQNSEAFF.

In the case of this clonotype: The CDR3 ends on some other residue instead of the conserved phenylalanine or tryptophan, so this is likely a read error. The chain joins TRBV5-1 to TRBJ1-1; D unclear. V dropped 0 bases and J dropped 1 base, with 7 bases sitting between them. CDR3 length: 14 residues. CDR1 is SGHRS, CDR2 YFSETQ, per germline. This CDR3 reads CASSLAAENTEAFL. The CDR3 region has the DNA TGCGCCAGCAGCTTGGCGGCAGAGAACACTGAAGCTTTCTTG.

Within the sample, this clonotype is medium-sized. The chain links TRBV6-2 or TRBV6-3 to TRBJ1-1; D call uncertain. Deletions cut 5 bases from V and 6 bases from J, with 16 bases between. The CDR3 length is 14 residues. Per the germline V gene, CDR1 is MNHEY and CDR2 is SVGEGT. In DNA form, the CDR3 reads TGTGCCAGCAGTCCCTACGGGCCTAGGGCTGAAGCTTTCTTT. Encoded protein: CASSPYGPRAEAFF.

This clonotype was counted a single time. The chain is built from TRBV2 and TRBJ1-1, with D possibly matching TRBD1 (5 bases). The CDR3 consists of 16 residues. V lost 4 bases, J lost 6 bases, and 21 bases lay in between. Looked up from germline, CDR1 is SNHLY and CDR2 is FYNNEI. The CDR3 region has the DNA TGTGCCAGCAGTGTTTCAGGGCAGGCAAATTTCGCTGAAGCTTTCTTT. As protein: CASSVSGQANFAEAFF.

CDR3 nucleotide sequence: TGTGCCAGCAGCACGGAACCACGCGACAATGAGCAGTTCTTC. It translates to CASSTEPRDNEQFF. The chain couples TRBV11-3 to TRBJ2-1; D uncertain. The CDR3 is made up of 14 amino acids. Trimming stripped 5 bases from V and 5 bases from J, with 13 bases between. Germline CDR1 is SGHNT and CDR2 is YENEEA.

This clonotype has just a few counts. This chain connects TRBV15 to TRBJ1-4; no reliable D call. This CDR3 region has 14 residues. Trimming took off 3 bases at V and 7 bases at J, with 12 bases between the two ends. Germline V gene sequence: CDR1 LNHNV, CDR2 YYDKDF (reference sequence). This CDR3 is CATSSGGVGEKLFF. The CDR3, as DNA: TGTGCCACCAGCAGTGGAGGAGTAGGTGAAAAACTGTTTTTT.

The chain is built from TRBV12-3 or TRBV12-4 and TRBJ2-1; TRBD2 matches 10 bases. The CDR3 loop spans 15 amino acids. J gave up 7 bases and V 3 bases, and 6 bases lay outside the gene matches. CDR3 loop: CASSFLAGARNEQFF. CDR3 DNA: TGTGCCAGCAGTTTTCTAGCGGGGGCGAGGAATGAGCAGTTCTTC.

The rearrangement links TRBV7-9 to TRBJ1-1; D ambiguous. CDR1 is SEHNR and CDR2 is FQNEAQ in the germline V gene (reference sequence). The V gene lost 3 bases and the J gene lost 0 bases, with 17 bases spanning the gap. CDR3 length: 17 residues. Here the CDR3 DNA reads TGTGCCAGCAGCTTCCTAGGTAGAGGGATAATGAACACTGAAGCTTTCTTT. Its protein product is CASSFLGRGIMNTEAFF.

This clonotype has at least ten counts. The chain joins TRBV12-3 or TRBV12-4 to TRBJ2-2; 7 bases match TRBD2. With V trimmed by 7 bases and J by 5 bases, 13 bases remained unmatched. CDR3 length equals 16 residues. CDR3 coding DNA: TGTGCCAGCATGGGAGCTTCGGCGGGGGTGACCGGGGAGCTGTTTTTT. Its translation is CASMGASAGVTGELFF.

The genes are TRBV24-1 and TRBJ2-1; D might be TRBD1 or TRBD2, each matching 5 bases. Germline values: CDR1 KGHDR, CDR2 SFDVKD. The CDR3 totals 16 residues. Trimming shortened V by 5 bases and J by 0 bases, and 13 bases separated the two germline ends. CDR3 protein: CATSARDAGSYNEQFF. The CDR3 region has the DNA TGTGCCACCAGTGCGAGGGACGCGGGCTCCTACAATGAGCAGTTCTTC.

This clonotype was counted only a few times. V and J are TRBV21-1 and TRBJ1-3. TRBV21-1 constitutes a pseudogene. The CDR3 extends over 17 amino acids. CDR3 residues: CASSKVLHQPSGNTIYF. CDR3 DNA sequence: TGTGCCAGCAGCAAAGTGTTGCACCAGCCTTCTGGAAACACCATATATTTT.

The V and J genes are TRBV6-1 and TRBJ2-7, with 7 nucleotides matching TRBD1. The V and J ends lost 4 bases and 3 bases, in that order; junction bases with no gene match: 0. CDR1 and CDR2 (germline): MNHNS, SASEGT. This CDR3 is built from 12 residues. The CDR3 loop is CASSGDSYEQYF. CDR3 DNA sequence: TGTGCCAGCAGTGGGGACAGCTACGAGCAGTACTTC.

This clonotype came up a few times. This sequence joins TRBV7-9 and TRBJ1-2; no reliable D call. The CDR3 runs 14 residues. Germline V gives CDR1 SEHNR, CDR2 FQNEAQ (reference sequence). V lost 5 bases to trimming and J lost 8 bases, with 18 bases between them. The CDR3 is CASSPSGVEGGYTF. The CDR3 bases are TGTGCCAGCAGCCCGAGCGGGGTAGAGGGAGGCTACACCTTC. The complete variable domain, with remaining parts taken from reference TRBV7-9 and TRBJ1-2, reads DTGVSQNPRHKITKRGQNVTFRCDPISEHNRLYWYRQTLGQGPEFLTYFQNEAQLEKSRLLSDRFSAERPKGSFSTLEIQRTEQGDSAMYLCASSPSGVEGGYTFGSGTRLTVV.

V is TRBV25-1 and J is TRBJ2-5; maybe TRBD2 (6 bases). V gave up 5 bases and J gave up 1 base, with 14 bases separating them. Germline CDR1 reads MGHDK; CDR2 reads SYGVNS. This CDR3 region has 15 residues. This chain's CDR3 is CASSPQEGIQETQYF. CDR3 bases: TGTGCCAGCAGTCCCCAGGAGGGGATCCAAGAGACCCAGTACTTC.

The chain has TRBV7-3 and TRBJ1-1; D uncertain. Trimming stripped 2 bases from V and 3 bases from J, with 13 bases between. This CDR3 contains 15 residues. Per the germline V gene, CDR1 is SGHTA and CDR2 is FQGTGA. CDR3 in amino acids: CASSLVSKWDTEAFF. CDR3 DNA sequence: TGTGCCAGCAGCTTAGTGTCTAAATGGGACACTGAAGCTTTCTTT.

The count of this clonotype is one. The J gene is TRBJ1-5, the V gene TRBV20-1; 10 positions agree with TRBD1. Trimming at V came to 4 bases and at J to 3 bases, leaving 15 bases not matched to a gene. Germline V gives CDR1 DFQATT, CDR2 SNEGSKA (reference sequence). This CDR3 has 18 residues. The CDR3 DNA follows: TGCAGTGCTAACCCCCGGGACAGGGGATCAAGAGCCAATCAGCCCCAGCATTTT. Its translation is CSANPRDRGSRANQPQHF.

This clonotype was found a few times. This chain uses TRBV3-1 with TRBJ1-1; a possible D gene is TRBD1 (5 bases). Germline loops: CDR1 LGHDT, CDR2 YNNKEL (reference sequence). CDR3 length equals 14 residues. The V gene lost 7 bases and the J gene lost 0 bases, with 12 bases spanning the gap. The CDR3, as DNA: TGTGCCAGCACCCAGCGGGGGATGAACACTGAAGCTTTCTTT. Translated, it gives CASTQRGMNTEAFF.

This clonotype appeared a few times. V gene TRBV5-4 combines with J gene TRBJ1-2; 8 bases are a match to TRBD1. Germline values: CDR1 SGHNT, CDR2 YYREEE (reference sequence). The CDR3 contains 15 residues. The trim removed 4 bases at V and 4 bases at J, leaving 9 bases unmatched. The CDR3: CASSTSGTGVYGYTF. For the CDR3, the DNA is TGTGCCAGCAGCACCTCCGGGACAGGTGTCTATGGCTACACCTTC.